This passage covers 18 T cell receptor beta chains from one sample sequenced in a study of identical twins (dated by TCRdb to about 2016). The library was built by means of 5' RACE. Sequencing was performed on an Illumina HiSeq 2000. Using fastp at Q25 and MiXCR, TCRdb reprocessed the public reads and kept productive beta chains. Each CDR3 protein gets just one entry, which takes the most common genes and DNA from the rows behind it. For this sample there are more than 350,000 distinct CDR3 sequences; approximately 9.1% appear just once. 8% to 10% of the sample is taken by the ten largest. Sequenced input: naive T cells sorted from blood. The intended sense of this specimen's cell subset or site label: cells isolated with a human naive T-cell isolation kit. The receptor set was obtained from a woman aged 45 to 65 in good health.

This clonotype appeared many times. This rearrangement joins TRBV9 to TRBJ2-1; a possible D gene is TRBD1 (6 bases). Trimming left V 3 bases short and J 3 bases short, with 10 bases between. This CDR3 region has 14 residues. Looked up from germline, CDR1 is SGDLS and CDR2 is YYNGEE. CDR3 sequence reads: CASSDRDNYNEQFF. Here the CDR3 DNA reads TGTGCCAGCAGCGACCGGGACAACTACAATGAGCAGTTCTTC. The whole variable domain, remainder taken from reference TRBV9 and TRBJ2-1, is DSGVTQTPKHLITATGQRVTLRCSPRSGDLSVYWYQQSLDQGLQFLIQYYNGEERAKGNILERFSAQQFPDLHSELNLSSLELGDSALYFCASSDRDNYNEQFFGPGTRLTVL.

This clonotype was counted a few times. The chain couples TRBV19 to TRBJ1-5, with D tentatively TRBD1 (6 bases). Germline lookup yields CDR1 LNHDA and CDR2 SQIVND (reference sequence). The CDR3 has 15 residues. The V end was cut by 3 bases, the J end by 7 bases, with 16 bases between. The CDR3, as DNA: TGTGCCAGTAGTATGCTCCCGACAGGCAGGCAGCCCCAGCATTTT. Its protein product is CASSMLPTGRQPQHF.

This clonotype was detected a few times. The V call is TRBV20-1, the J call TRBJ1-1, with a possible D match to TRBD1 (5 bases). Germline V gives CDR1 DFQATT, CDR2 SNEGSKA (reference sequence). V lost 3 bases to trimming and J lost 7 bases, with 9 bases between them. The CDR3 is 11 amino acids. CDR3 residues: CSASSGYEAFF. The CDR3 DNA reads TGCAGTGCTAGCTCAGGGTATGAAGCTTTCTTT.

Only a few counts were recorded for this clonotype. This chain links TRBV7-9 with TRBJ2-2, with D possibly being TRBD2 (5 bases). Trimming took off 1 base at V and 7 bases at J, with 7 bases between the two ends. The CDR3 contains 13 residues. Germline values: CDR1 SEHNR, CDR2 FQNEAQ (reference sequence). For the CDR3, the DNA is TGTGCCAGCAGCTTAGGAGGGCACGGGGAGCTGTTTTTT. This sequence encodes CASSLGGHGELFF. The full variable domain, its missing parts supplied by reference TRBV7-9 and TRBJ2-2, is DTGVSQNPRHKITKRGQNVTFRCDPISEHNRLYWYRQTLGQGPEFLTYFQNEAQLEKSRLLSDRFSAERPKGSFSTLEIQRTEQGDSAMYLCASSLGGHGELFFGEGSRLTVL.

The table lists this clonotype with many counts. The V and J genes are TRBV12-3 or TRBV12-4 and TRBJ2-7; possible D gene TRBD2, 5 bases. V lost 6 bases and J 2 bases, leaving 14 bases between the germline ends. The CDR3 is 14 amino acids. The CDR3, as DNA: TGTGCCAGCAGCCCCTCTGCCGGGGCCTACGAGCAGTACTTC. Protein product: CASSPSAGAYEQYF.

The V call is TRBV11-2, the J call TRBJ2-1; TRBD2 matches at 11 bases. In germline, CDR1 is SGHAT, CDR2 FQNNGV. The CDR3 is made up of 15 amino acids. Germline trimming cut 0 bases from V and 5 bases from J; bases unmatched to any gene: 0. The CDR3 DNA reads TGTGCCAGCAGCTTAGAGGGACTAGCGGACAATGAGCAGTTCTTC. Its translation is CASSLEGLADNEQFF. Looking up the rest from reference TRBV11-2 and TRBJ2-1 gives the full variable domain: EAGVAQSPRYKIIEKRQSVAFWCNPISGHATLYWYQQILGQGPKLLIQFQNNGVVDDSQLPKDRFSAERLKGVDSTLKIQPAKLEDSAVYLCASSLEGLADNEQFFGPGTRLTVL.

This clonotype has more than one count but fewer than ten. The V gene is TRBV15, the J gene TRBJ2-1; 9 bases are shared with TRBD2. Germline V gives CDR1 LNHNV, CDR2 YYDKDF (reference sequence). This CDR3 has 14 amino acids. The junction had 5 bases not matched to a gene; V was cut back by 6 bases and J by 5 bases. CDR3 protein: CATRPGLANNEQFF. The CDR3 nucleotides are TGTGCCACCAGGCCGGGACTAGCCAACAATGAGCAGTTCTTC.

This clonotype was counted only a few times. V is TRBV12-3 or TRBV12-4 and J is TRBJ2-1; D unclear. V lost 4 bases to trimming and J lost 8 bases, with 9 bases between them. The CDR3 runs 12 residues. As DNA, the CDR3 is TGTGCCAGCAGTTCCCCCGAGTATGAGCAGTTCTTC. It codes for CASSSPEYEQFF.

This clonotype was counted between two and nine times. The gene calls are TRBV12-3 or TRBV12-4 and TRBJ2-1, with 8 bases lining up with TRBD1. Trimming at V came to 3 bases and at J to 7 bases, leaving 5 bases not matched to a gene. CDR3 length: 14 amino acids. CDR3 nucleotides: TGTGCCAGCAGTTTCCAGGGGGCGTGGAATGAGCAGTTCTTC. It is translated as CASSFQGAWNEQFF.

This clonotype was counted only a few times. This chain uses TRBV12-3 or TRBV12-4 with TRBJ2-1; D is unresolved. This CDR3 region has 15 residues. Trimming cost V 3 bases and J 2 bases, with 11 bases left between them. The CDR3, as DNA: TGTGCCAGCAGTTTTGAGGAATCTCCCTACAATGAGCAGTTCTTC. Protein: CASSFEESPYNEQFF.

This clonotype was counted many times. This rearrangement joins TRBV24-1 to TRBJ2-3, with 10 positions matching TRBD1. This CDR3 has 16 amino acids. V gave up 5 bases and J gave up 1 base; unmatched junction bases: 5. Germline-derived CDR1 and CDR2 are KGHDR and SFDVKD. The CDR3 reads CATSGNGQGGTDTQYF. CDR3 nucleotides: TGTGCCACCAGTGGGAACGGACAGGGGGGCACAGATACGCAGTATTTT.

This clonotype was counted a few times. The CDR3 DNA reads TGTGCCAGCAGTCCCTCGTACGGGGAGCTGTTTTTT. It codes for CASSPSYGELFF. V and J are TRBV27 and TRBJ2-2, with D uncertain. CDR1 is MNHEY, CDR2 SMNVEV, per germline (reference sequence). The CDR3 sequence is 12 residues long. Trimming pared 5 bases from V and 7 bases from J, leaving 8 bases between.

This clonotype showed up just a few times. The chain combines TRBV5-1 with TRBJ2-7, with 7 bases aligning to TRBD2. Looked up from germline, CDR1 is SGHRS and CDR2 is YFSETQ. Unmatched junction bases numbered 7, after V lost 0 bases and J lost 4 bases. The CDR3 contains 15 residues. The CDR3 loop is CASSLGPGRAYEQYF. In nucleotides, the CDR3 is TGCGCCAGCAGCTTGGGACCAGGGAGGGCTTACGAGCAGTACTTC.

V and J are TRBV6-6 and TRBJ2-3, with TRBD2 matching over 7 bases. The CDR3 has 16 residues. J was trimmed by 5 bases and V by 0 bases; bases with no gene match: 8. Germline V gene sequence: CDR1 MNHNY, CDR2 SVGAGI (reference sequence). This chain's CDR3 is CASSYSSGLLVDTQYF. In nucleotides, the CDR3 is TGTGCCAGCAGTTACTCTAGCGGGCTCCTCGTAGATACGCAGTATTTT.

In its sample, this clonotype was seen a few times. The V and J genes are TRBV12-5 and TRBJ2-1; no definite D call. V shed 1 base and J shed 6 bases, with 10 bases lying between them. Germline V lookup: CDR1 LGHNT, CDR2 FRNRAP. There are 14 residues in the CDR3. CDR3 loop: CASGLASQINEQFF. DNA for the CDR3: TGTGCTAGTGGTTTGGCAAGTCAGATCAATGAGCAGTTCTTC.

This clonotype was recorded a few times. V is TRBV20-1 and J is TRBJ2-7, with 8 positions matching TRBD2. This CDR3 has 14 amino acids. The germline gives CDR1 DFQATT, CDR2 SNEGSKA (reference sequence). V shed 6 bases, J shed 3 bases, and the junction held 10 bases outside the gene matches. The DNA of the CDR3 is TGCAGTGCCCCGGGGGGGACGCGGCGCTACGAGCAGTACTTC. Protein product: CSAPGGTRRYEQYF.

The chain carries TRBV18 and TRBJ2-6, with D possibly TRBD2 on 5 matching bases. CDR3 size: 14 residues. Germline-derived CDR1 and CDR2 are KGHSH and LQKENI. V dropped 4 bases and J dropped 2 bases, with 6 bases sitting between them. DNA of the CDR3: TGTGCCAGCTCACAGGGAGCTGGGGCCAACGTCCTGACTTTC. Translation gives CASSQGAGANVLTF.

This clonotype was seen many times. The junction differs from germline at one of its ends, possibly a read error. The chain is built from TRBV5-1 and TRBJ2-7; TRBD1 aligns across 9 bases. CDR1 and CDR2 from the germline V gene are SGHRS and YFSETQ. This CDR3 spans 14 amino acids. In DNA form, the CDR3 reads TGCGCCAGCAACTTGGGACAGGGACTCTACGAGCAGTACTTC. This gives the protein CASNLGQGLYEQYF.